The sequence of this T cell receptor beta chain was determined in a study of blood T cell repertoires in COVID-19. Whole-study context: Some COVID-19 samples were acute and others convalescent; all came from the United States, Italy and Spain.

The CDR3 contains 19 residues. From germline, CDR1 is SGDLS and CDR2 YYNGEE. The trim removed 4 bases at V and 0 bases at J, leaving 12 bases unmatched. Clones were sequenced by immunoSEQ multiplex PCR, and TCRdb holds only the in-frame ones, with some missing. The sample records around 32,000 clones, about 86% being singletons. The TCR sequence derives from an elderly woman with active or convalescent COVID-19. The sequencing input was peripheral blood. V is TRBV9 and J is TRBJ2-6; 8 nucleotides align to TRBD1. The CDR3 protein is CASSLRTGSSFSGANVLTF. The CDR3 nucleotides read TGTGCCAGCAGCCTGAGGACAGGGTCCTCCTTCTCTGGGGCCAACGTCCTGACTTTC.